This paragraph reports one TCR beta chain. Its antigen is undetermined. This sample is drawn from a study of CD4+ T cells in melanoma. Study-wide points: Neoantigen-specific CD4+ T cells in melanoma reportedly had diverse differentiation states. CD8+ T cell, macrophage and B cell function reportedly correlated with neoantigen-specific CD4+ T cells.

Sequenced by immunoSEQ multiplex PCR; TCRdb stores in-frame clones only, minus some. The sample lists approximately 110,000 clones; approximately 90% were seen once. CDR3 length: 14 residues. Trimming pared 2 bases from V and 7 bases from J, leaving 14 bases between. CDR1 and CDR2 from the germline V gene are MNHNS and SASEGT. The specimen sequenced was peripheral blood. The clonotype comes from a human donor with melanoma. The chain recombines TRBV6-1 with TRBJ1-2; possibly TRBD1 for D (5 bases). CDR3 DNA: TGTGCCAGCAGTGAAAAAGATCCAGGGTTTGGCTACACCTTC. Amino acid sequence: CASSEKDPGFGYTF.